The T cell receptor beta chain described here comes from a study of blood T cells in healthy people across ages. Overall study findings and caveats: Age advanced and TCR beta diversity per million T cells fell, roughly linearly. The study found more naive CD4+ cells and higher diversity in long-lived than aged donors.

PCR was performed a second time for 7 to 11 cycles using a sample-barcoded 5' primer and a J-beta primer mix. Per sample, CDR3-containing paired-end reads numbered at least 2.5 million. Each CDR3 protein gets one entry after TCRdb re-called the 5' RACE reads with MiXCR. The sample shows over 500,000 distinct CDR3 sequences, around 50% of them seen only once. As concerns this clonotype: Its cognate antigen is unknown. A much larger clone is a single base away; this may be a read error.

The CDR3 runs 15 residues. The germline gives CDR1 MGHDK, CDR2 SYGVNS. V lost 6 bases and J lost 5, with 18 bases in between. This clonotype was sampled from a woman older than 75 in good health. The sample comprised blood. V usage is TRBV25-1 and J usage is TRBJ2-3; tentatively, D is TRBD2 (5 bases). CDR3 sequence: CASRRVPRARDTQYF. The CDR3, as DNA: TGTGCCAGCAGGCGGGTTCCCCGGGCAAGAGATACGCAGTATTTT.